The rows below give T cell receptor beta chains drawn from one sample of a study of blood T cell repertoires in COVID-19. Sequencing used immunoSEQ multiplex PCR; TCRdb keeps in-frame clones, though not all of them. The sample holds some 230,000 clones; 80% to 90% are singletons and the top ten take less than 6.5%. The sequencing input was peripheral blood. The receptor source for this set is a woman in her sixties who had recovered from COVID-19. Each CDR3 is given with its conserved first and last residue. D genes are given only for firm matches. The size field is filled for only some rows; it gives once, few, many or a size class.

CDR3 protein,CDR3 DNA,V gene,J gene,D gene,clone size
CATSRDTLNTEAFF,TGTGCCACCTCCCGGGACACTTTGAACACTGAAGCTTTCTTT,TRBV24-1,TRBJ1-1,NA,NA
CASRETRQGGTGELFF,TGTGCCAGCAGGGAGACTCGACAGGGCGGGACCGGGGAGCTGTTTTTT,TRBV7-8,TRBJ2-2,TRBD1,once
CASSYPGQGYEQYF,TGTGCCAGCAGCTACCCGGGACAGGGATACGAGCAGTACTTC,TRBV7-2,TRBJ2-7,TRBD1,once
CASSVAGSGTEAFF,TGTGCCAGCAGCGTAGCGGGATCGGGAACTGAAGCTTTCTTT,TRBV9,TRBJ1-1,NA,NA
CAWSPVRTGARWAQYF,TGTGCCTGGAGTCCTGTCAGGACAGGGGCCCGATGGGCCCAGTACTTC,TRBV30,TRBJ2-5,TRBD1,NA
CASSPAPGDHQPQHF,TGTGCCAGCTCACCCGCGCCGGGGGACCATCAGCCCCAGCATTTT,TRBV18,TRBJ1-5,NA,NA
CSVAGSYEQYF,TGCAGCGTCGCAGGTTCCTACGAGCAGTACTTC,TRBV29-1,TRBJ2-7,NA,NA
CSASPQAALERGTYNEQFF,TGCAGTGCTAGTCCGCAGGCTGCTCTAGAGCGGGGGACCTACAATGAGCAGTTCTTC,TRBV20-1,TRBJ2-1,TRBD2,few
CSASDREEQYF,TGCAGTGCTTCGGACCGGGAAGAGCAGTACTTC,TRBV20-1,TRBJ2-7,NA,once
CASSLGTTAEAFF,TGTGCCAGCAGCTTAGGAACAACAGCTGAAGCTTTCTTT,TRBV7-6,TRBJ1-1,NA,NA